A selection of T cell receptor beta chains follows, all from one sample in a study of blood T cell repertoires in COVID-19. The assay was immunoSEQ multiplex PCR, and TCRdb's table has in-frame clones only and misses some. The table includes 200,000 to 250,000 clones, about 83% detected once. Sequenced material: peripheral blood. The receptor source for this set is a man older than 75 with acute or convalescent COVID-19. Both conserved end residues are part of each CDR3. Each record gives: clone size, V gene, D gene, J gene, CDR3 DNA, CDR3 protein. The D gene is left open where the match is weak. Where a row states a size, it is once, few, many or the class of an expanded clone; other rows omit it.

>-|TRBV24-1|-|TRBJ2-1
TGTGCCACCAGTGATACGGAGATGTTGGGCAATGAGCAGTTCTTC
CATSDTEMLGNEQFF
>-|TRBV19|-|TRBJ2-1
TGTGCCAGTCAGGGGTACAACAATGAGCAGTTCTTC
CASQGYNNEQFF
>-|TRBV5-5|TRBD1|TRBJ1-2
TGTGCCAGCAGCCTTGGGACAGGGGTTGATAGGTTCGCCGGAGGGTATGGCTACACCTTC
CASSLGTGVDRFAGGYGYTF
>-|TRBV28|-|TRBJ1-2
TGTGCCAGCAGTCTGCGGGGCGGGGTTTCTGGCTACACCTTC
CASSLRGGVSGYTF
>-|TRBV6-5|-|TRBJ2-4
TGTGCCGCCCAGGGGACCCCCCTCAACATTCAGTACTTC
CAAQGTPLNIQYF
>-|TRBV28|-|TRBJ1-4
TGTGCCAGCAGTCCCTCGGGCAGGGGAAATGAAAAACTGTTTTTT
CASSPSGRGNEKLFF
>-|TRBV6-5|TRBD1|TRBJ1-2
TGTGCCAGCAGTTCGGGACAGGGTGGCTATGGCTACACCTTC
CASSSGQGGYGYTF
>once|TRBV18|-|TRBJ1-3
TGTGCCAGCTCACCAATCCAGGGAGGAAACACCATATATTTT
CASSPIQGGNTIYF
>-|TRBV19|TRBD2|TRBJ2-2
TGTGCCAGTGGTACTAGCGGGAGTAACACCGGGGAGCTGTTTTTT
CASGTSGSNTGELFF
>-|TRBV29-1|-|TRBJ2-1
TGCAGCTCCAGGGTAGGCTCCTACAATGAGCAGTTCTTC
CSSRVGSYNEQFF
>once|TRBV5-1|TRBD1|TRBJ1-2
TGCGCCAGCAGCTTGGGGGACAGCGATGGCTACACCTTC
CASSLGDSDGYTF